This T cell receptor (beta chain) comes out of a study of T cell repertoires in cytomegalovirus infection. TCRdb independently ran MiXCR on the reads; one entry per CDR3 protein. The table lists approximately 750,000 distinct CDR3 sequences, 35% to 40% of them singletons. CDR1 MDHEN and CDR2 SYDVKM come from the germline V gene. V was pared by 7 bases and J by 5 bases, with 4 bases of the junction left unmatched. CDR3 length equals 13 residues. Sequenced input: PBMCs. This clonotype was sampled from a human donor in good health (CMV status not recorded). Some clones in this sample may be carry-over from other donors' samples. The chain couples TRBV28 to TRBJ1-2, with 10 bases lining up with TRBD1. The CDR3 DNA follows: TGTGCCAGCAAGGGGACAGGGGATTATGGCTACACCTTC. It is translated as CASKGTGDYGYTF.